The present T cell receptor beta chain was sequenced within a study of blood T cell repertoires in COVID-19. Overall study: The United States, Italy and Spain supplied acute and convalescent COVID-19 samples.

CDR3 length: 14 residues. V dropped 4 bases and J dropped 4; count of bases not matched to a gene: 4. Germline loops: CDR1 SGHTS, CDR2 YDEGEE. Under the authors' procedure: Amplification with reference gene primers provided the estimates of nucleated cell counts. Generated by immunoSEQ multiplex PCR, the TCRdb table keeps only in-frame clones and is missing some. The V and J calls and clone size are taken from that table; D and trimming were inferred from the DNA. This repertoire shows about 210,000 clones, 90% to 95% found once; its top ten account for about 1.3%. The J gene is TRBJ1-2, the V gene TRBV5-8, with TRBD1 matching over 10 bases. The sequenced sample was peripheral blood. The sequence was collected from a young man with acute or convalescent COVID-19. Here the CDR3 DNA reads TGTGCCAGCAGCCCCTGGGACAGGGGCTATGGCTACACCTTC. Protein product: CASSPWDRGYGYTF.